This T cell receptor (beta chain) was recorded in a study of cytomegalovirus exposure and HLA in healthy donors. About the study: In a previous analysis, 95 million to 130 million unique TCR beta sequences were found from 150 million to 200 million T cells.

Study-wide results and limits: Among the most significant clusters, several appeared linked to common viral pathogens in a later analysis.

For this clone: The antigen is unknown.

Healthy bone marrow donors made up the cohort. Sampled while nominally healthy, donors likely had unrecorded immune exposures. PCR used 60 Vbeta primers and 13 Jbeta primers. The protocol was immunoSEQ multiplex PCR, while the TCRdb copy is restricted to in-frame clones and leaves out a portion. Among under 250,000 clones listed, approximately 78% were seen once. The sequence was collected from a male donor in good health and CMV-seronegative. The sequencing sample was made of PBMCs.

CDR3 sequence reads: CASSPTGAGETQYF. The CDR3 DNA sequence: TGTGCCAGCAGCCCTACCGGGGCGGGGGAGACCCAGTACTTC. The chain joins TRBV9 to TRBJ2-5; tentatively, D is TRBD2 (6 bases). CDR3 length: 14 residues. Germline assignment: CDR1 SGDLS and CDR2 YYNGEE. V was cut by 4 bases and J by 5 bases, with 15 bases left in between.